The clone carrying this T cell receptor beta chain was seen ten or more times. What it recognizes is unknown. The data were taken from a study of spatial heterogeneity in lung cancer. Study overall: Within tumor regions, the number of TCR transcripts tracked closely with a T cell module score obtained from matched bulk RNA-seq. Study-level findings and limits: Counts that tracked tumor mutation counts were those of expanded intratumoral alpha and beta TCRs.

The germline V gene has CDR1 SEHNR and CDR2 FQNEAQ (reference sequence). There are 19 residues in the CDR3. V shed 3 bases and J 4 bases; nucleotides not matched to a gene: 8. The time point here: sample taken at primary tumor resection. About 73 TRACERx patients with early, untreated non-small cell lung cancer donated samples. Each molecule of TCR cDNA was tagged with one unique molecular identifier. MiXCR, applied by TCRdb to the 5' RACE reads, yields one record per CDR3 protein. The table lists some 14,000 distinct CDR3 sequences, more than 5.5% of them singletons. The TCR was taken from a female donor with early-stage non-small cell lung cancer. V usage is TRBV7-9 and J usage is TRBJ2-2; 16 nucleotides line up with TRBD2. The sequenced sample was lung tumor tissue, obtained at surgery. CDR3 in amino acids: CASSFRGTSGGAGTGELFF. In DNA, the CDR3 is TGTGCCAGCAGCTTTCGCGGGACTAGCGGGGGGGCCGGCACCGGGGAGCTGTTTTTT.